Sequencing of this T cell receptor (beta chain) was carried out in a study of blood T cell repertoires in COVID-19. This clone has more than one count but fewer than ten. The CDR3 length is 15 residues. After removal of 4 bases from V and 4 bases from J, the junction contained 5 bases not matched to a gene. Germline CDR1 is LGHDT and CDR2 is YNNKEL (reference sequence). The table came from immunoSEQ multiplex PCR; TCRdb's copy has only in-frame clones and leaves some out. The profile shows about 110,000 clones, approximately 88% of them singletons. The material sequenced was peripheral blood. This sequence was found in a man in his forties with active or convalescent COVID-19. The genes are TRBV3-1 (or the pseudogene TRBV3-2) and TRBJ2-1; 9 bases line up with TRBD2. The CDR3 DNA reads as TGTGCCAGCAGCCGAGGGACTAGCCGATACAATGAGCAGTTCTTC. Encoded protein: CASSRGTSRYNEQFF.